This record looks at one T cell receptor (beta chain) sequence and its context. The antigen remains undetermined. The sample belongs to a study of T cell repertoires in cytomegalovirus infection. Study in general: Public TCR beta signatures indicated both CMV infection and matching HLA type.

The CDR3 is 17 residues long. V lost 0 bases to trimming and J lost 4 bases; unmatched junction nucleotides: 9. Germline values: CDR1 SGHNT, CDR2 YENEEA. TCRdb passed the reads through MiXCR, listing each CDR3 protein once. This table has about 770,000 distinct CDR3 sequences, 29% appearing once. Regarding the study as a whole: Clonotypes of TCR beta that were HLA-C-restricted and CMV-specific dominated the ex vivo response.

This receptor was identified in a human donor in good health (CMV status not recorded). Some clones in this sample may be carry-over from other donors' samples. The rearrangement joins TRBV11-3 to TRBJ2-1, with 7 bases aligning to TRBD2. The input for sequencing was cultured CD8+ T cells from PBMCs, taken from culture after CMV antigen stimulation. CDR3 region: CASSLEPPAGPYNEQFF. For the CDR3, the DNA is TGTGCCAGCAGCTTAGAACCTCCAGCGGGGCCTTACAATGAGCAGTTCTTC.